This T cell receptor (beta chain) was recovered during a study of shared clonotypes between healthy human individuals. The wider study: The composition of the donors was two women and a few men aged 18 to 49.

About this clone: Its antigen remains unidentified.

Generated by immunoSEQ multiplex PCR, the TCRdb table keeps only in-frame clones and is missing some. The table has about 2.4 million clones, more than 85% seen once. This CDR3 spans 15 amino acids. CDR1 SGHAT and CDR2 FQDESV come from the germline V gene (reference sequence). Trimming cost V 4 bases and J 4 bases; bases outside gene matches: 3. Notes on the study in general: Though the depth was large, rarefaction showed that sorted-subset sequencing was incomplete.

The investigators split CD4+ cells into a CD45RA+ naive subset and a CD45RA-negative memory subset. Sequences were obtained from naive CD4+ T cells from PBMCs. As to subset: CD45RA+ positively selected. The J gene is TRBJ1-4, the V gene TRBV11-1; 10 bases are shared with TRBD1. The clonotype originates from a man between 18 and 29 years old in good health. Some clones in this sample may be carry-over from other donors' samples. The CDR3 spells CASSSRDRGNEKLFF. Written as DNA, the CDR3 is TGTGCCAGCAGCTCCCGGGACAGGGGTAATGAAAAACTGTTTTTT.